This T cell receptor beta chain was identified during a study of blood T cell repertoires in COVID-19. Study-wide background: The study drew acute and convalescent COVID-19 samples from the United States, Italy and Spain. The analysed material was cDNA or gDNA that came from T cells, B-cell-depleted T cells, or PBMCs.

Authors' data handling: Reference gene primers were amplified, and this amplification served to estimate nucleated cell counts. Generated by immunoSEQ multiplex PCR, the TCRdb table keeps only in-frame clones and is missing some. For V, J and clone size, that table is used; D and trimming come from the DNA. Counted here are around 320,000 clones, about 91% occurring once; the ten biggest clones make up 5.5% to 7%. The CDR3 has 15 amino acids. CDR1 and CDR2 (germline): SGHVS, FQNEAQ. V dropped 1 base and J dropped 1 base, with 10 bases sitting between them. This clone was seen just once. This TCR was sampled from a woman aged 25 to 45 who had recovered from COVID-19. The chain combines TRBV7-8 with TRBJ1-1; D remains ambiguous. Sequencing was done on a sample of peripheral blood. CDR3: CASSLGKGGNTEAFF. The DNA of the CDR3 is TGTGCCAGCAGCTTAGGCAAGGGAGGGAACACTGAAGCTTTCTTT. Full variable domain (outside the CDR3, taken from reference TRBV7-8 and TRBJ1-1): GAGVSQSPRYKVAKRGQDVALRCDPISGHVSLFWYQQALGQGPEFLTYFQNEAQLDKSGLPSDRFFAERPEGSVSTLKIQRTQQEDSAVYLCASSLGKGGNTEAFFGQGTRLTVV.